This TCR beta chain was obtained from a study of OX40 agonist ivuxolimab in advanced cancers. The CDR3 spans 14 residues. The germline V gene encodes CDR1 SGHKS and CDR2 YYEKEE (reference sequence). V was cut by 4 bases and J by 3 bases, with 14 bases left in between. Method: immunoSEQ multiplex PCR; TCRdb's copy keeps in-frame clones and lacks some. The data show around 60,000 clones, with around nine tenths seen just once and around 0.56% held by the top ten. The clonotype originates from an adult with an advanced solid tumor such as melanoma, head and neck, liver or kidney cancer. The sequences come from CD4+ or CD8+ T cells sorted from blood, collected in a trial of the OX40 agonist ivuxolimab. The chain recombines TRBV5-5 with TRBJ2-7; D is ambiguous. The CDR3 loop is CASSLTFSNYEQYF. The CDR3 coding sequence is TGTGCCAGCAGCCTGACATTTAGTAACTACGAGCAGTACTTC.